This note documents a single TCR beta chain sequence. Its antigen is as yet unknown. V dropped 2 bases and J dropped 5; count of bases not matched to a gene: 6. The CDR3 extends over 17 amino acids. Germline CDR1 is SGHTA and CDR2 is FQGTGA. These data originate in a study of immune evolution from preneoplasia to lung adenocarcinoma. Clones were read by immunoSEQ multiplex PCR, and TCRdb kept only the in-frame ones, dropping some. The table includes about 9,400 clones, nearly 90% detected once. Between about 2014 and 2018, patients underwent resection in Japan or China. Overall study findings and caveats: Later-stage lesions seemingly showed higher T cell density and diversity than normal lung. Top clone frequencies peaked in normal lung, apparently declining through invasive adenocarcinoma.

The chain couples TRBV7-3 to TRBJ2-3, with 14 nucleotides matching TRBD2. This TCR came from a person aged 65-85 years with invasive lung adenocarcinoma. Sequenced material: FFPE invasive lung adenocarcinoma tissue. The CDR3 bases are TGTGCCAGCAGCTTATTTGGGACTAGCGGGAGCGGAGATACGCAGTATTTT. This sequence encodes CASSLFGTSGSGDTQYF.